The entry below gives a single T cell receptor (beta chain) sequence along with its context. Authors' processing steps: The assay estimated nucleated cells by amplifying reference gene primers. Clones were sequenced by immunoSEQ multiplex PCR, and TCRdb holds only the in-frame ones, with some missing. V and J calls and clone size follow that table, whereas D and trimming were derived from the DNA. This table holds 90,000 or so clones, nearly 90% found once. The data belong to a study of blood T cell repertoires in COVID-19. About the study: Sites across the United States, Italy and Spain contributed samples from acute and convalescent COVID-19. T cells, B-cell-depleted T cells, or PBMCs provided the cDNA or gDNA that served as material.

The material sequenced was peripheral blood. This clonotype was obtained from a woman of 80 years or more with active or convalescent COVID-19.

This CDR3 reads CASSEQGHGYTF. The CDR3 DNA reads as TGCGCCAGCAGCGAACAGGGCCATGGCTACACCTTC. V usage is TRBV5-1 and J usage is TRBJ1-2, with D possibly TRBD1 on 6 matching bases. The CDR3 is 12 amino acids. Between the trimmed V and J ends, which lost 4 bases and 6 bases, there was a span of 10 bases. The V gene's germline CDR1 is SGHRS and CDR2 YFSETQ.